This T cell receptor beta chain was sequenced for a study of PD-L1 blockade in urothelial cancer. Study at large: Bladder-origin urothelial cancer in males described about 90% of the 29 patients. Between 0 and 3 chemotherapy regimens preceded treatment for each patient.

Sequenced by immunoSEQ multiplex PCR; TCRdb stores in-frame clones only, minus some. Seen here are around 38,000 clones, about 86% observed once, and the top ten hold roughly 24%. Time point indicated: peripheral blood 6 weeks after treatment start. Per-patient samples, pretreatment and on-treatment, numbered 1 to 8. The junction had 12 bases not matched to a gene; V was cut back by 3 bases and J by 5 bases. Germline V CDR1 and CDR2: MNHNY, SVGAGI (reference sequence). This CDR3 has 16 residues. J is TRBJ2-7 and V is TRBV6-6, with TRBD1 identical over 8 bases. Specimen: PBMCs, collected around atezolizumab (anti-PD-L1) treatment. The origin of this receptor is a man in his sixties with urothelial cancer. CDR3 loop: CASSYSGPHRGDEQYF. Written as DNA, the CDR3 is TGTGCCAGCAGTTATTCCGGACCCCACAGGGGGGACGAGCAGTACTTC.